Shown below are 21 T cell receptor beta chains from a single sample sequenced in a study of breast tumors, draining lymph nodes, adjacent tissues. MiXCR, run by TCRdb on the multiplex PCR reads, gives a single entry per CDR3 protein. The sample has around 290,000 distinct CDR3 sequences, over 25% seen once; the top ten hold approximately 1%. Axillary draining lymph nodes of breast cancer patients supplied the node samples. The sample was axillary lymph node tissue. Receptor source: a female donor with breast cancer. Some clones in this sample may be carry-over from other donors' samples.

This clonotype was observed a few times. This chain connects TRBV6-2 or TRBV6-3 to TRBJ1-5; perhaps TRBD1 as D (5 bases). CDR3 size: 15 residues. The V end lost 6 bases, the J end lost 0 bases, and 12 bases lay between the germline ends. Germline CDR1 is MNHEY and CDR2 is SVGEGT. As DNA, the CDR3 is TGTGCCAGCAGAACGGTCGGGGGTAGCAATCAGCCCCAGCATTTT. Translating it yields CASRTVGGSNQPQHF.

On this clonotype: Being one base from a much bigger clone, this may be a read error. The rearrangement uses TRBV4-1 and TRBJ2-1; 9 bases agree with TRBD2. The CDR3 consists of 15 residues. CDR1 is MGHRA, CDR2 YSYEKL, per germline. In DNA form, the CDR3 reads TGCGCCAGCAGCCAGGTAGCGGGAGTGGTCAATGGGCAGTTCTTC. Translated, it gives CASSQVAGVVNGQFF.

Regarding this clonotype: A junction boundary mismatches the germline segment, possibly from a read error. This sequence joins TRBV20-1 and TRBJ2-3, with 7 positions matching TRBD2. This CDR3 region has 15 residues. CDR1 is DFQATT, CDR2 SNEGSKA, per germline (reference sequence). The CDR3 DNA follows: TGCAGTGCTGGGGGAGGGGACGTCTCCACAGATACGCAGTGTTTT. This translates into CSAGGGDVSTDTQCF.

The chain links TRBV27 to TRBJ1-5; perhaps TRBD1 as D (5 bases). Germline V gene data show CDR1 as MNHEY and CDR2 as SMNVEV (reference sequence). Deletions cut 2 bases from V and 6 bases from J, with 11 bases between. The CDR3 is made up of 14 amino acids. The CDR3: CASSLTGDFQPQHF. CDR3 coding DNA: TGTGCCAGCAGTTTAACCGGGGACTTTCAGCCCCAGCATTTT.

Only a few counts were recorded for this clonotype. A much more abundant neighbour one base away suggests this may be a read error. The final CDR3 position lacks the conserved phenylalanine or tryptophan, pointing to a likely read error. V gene TRBV14 combines with J gene TRBJ2-7; 10 bases map to TRBD2. The CDR3 has 13 residues. J was trimmed by 6 bases and V by 4 bases; bases with no gene match: 3. Looked up from germline, CDR1 is SGHDN and CDR2 is FVKESK. CDR3 residues: CASSPGLAPEQYS. The DNA of the CDR3 is TGTGCCAGCAGCCCGGGACTAGCGCCCGAGCAGTACTCC.

This clonotype came up many times. A read error may explain this, as a much larger clone is one base away. This chain connects TRBV20-1 to TRBJ1-6; no clear D. In germline, CDR1 is DFQATT, CDR2 SNEGSKA (reference sequence). There are 14 residues in the CDR3. With 6 bases removed from V and 9 bases from J, the gap between germline ends came to 18 bases. CDR3 sequence: CSAPVGAGSSPLHF. In DNA, the CDR3 is TGCAGTGCCCCGGTCGGTGCGGGGAGTTCACCCCTCCACTTT.

This clonotype was seen a handful of times. V and J are TRBV20-1 and TRBJ2-4; unclear D gene. Trimming stripped 4 bases from V and 2 bases from J, with 6 bases between. This CDR3 region has 12 residues. The germline V gene has CDR1 DFQATT and CDR2 SNEGSKA (reference sequence). This CDR3 reads CSAISPKNIQYF. The CDR3 nucleotides are TGCAGTGCTATAAGCCCCAAAAACATTCAGTACTTC.

This clonotype was counted ten times or more. The chain couples TRBV7-9 to TRBJ1-3; 7 nucleotides line up with TRBD1. The V gene end was trimmed by 3 bases and the J gene end by 0 bases; junction bases not matched to a gene: 5. Germline V CDR1 and CDR2: SEHNR, FQNEAQ (reference sequence). CDR3 length: 16 amino acids. The CDR3 protein is CASSFGRGGSGNTIYF. CDR3 sequence (DNA): TGTGCCAGCAGCTTTGGCAGGGGGGGCTCTGGAAACACCATATATTTT.

J is TRBJ2-1 and V is TRBV4-2, with 10 bases that match TRBD2. Per the germline V gene, CDR1 is LGHNA and CDR2 is YNFKEQ. Trimming took 4 bases from V and 6 from J; bases not matched to a gene: 6. CDR3 length: 15 amino acids. The CDR3: CASSRGSSGSNEQFF. The CDR3 DNA is TGTGCCAGCAGCCGAGGATCTAGCGGGAGCAATGAGCAGTTCTTC.

Comment on this clonotype: A much bigger clone sits one base away, suggesting this may be a read error. This sequence joins TRBV20-1 and TRBJ2-5; tentatively, D is TRBD2 (5 bases). Germline V CDR1 and CDR2: DFQATT, SNEGSKA (reference sequence). This CDR3 comprises 14 residues. The CDR3 DNA sequence: TGCAGTGCTAGAGATGTACTAGGAAAAGAGATCCAGTACTTC. It yields the protein CSARDVLGKEIQYF.

The rearrangement links TRBV3-1 to TRBJ1-4; D is possibly TRBD1 (5 bases). The CDR3 length is 14 residues. The V end lost 4 bases, the J end lost 12 bases, and 18 bases lay between the germline ends. Per the germline V gene, CDR1 is LGHDT and CDR2 is YNNKEL (reference sequence). The DNA for the CDR3 is TGTGCCAGCAGCCCCGGGACCCTGCGGGAAGAACTGTTTTTT. Translated: CASSPGTLREELFF.

This clonotype was seen repeatedly, ten times or more. This chain joins TRBV5-1 and TRBJ1-4; TRBD1 aligns across 7 bases. The CDR3 has 15 residues. Germline values: CDR1 SGHRS, CDR2 YFSETQ. Losses at the gene ends were 0 bases for V and 6 bases for J; bases not matched to a gene: 5. CDR3 coding DNA: TGCGCCAGCAGCTTGGCCTATGGACAGGATGAAAAACTGTTTTTT. This encodes CASSLAYGQDEKLFF.

At least ten counts were recorded for this clonotype. V is TRBV7-9 and J is TRBJ2-1; 7 bases align to TRBD2. This CDR3 has 16 residues. Germline V gene lookup returns CDR1 SEHNR and CDR2 FQNEAQ (reference sequence). With V trimmed by 5 bases and J by 1 base, 8 bases remained unmatched. The CDR3 reads CASSPSGAGSYNEQFF. The CDR3 nucleotides are TGTGCCAGCAGCCCGTCGGGAGCGGGATCCTACAATGAGCAGTTCTTC.

Comment on this clonotype: A much larger clonotype is one base distant, so this may be a read error. The chain carries TRBV11-1 and TRBJ2-1, with D perhaps TRBD2 (5 bases). The V end lost 5 bases, the J end lost 6 bases, and 17 bases lay between the germline ends. CDR1 and CDR2 (germline): SGHAT, FQDESV (reference sequence). The length of the CDR3 is 15 residues. This CDR3 reads CASSLPPRGPNEQFF. The CDR3 coding sequence is TGTGCCAGCAGCCTCCCCCCCCGCGGGCCCAATGAGCAGTTCTTC. The variable domain in full, with the rest retrieved from reference TRBV11-1 and TRBJ2-1, is EAEVAQSPRYKITEKSQAVAFWCDPISGHATLYWYRQILGQGPELLVQFQDESVVDDSQLPKDRFSAERLKGVDSTLKIQPAELGDSAMYLCASSLPPRGPNEQFFGPGTRLTVL.

This clonotype was observed many times. V and J are TRBV19 and TRBJ1-2; TRBD1 aligns across 9 bases. The CDR3 contains 13 residues. Germline V lookup: CDR1 LNHDA, CDR2 SQIVND (reference sequence). The V and J ends lost 7 bases and 7 bases, in that order; junction bases with no gene match: 7. The CDR3 is CASMDRGRSGYTF. DNA for the CDR3: TGTGCCAGTATGGACAGGGGCCGAAGTGGCTACACCTTC.

This clonotype was observed at least ten times. This chain connects TRBV6-2 or TRBV6-3 to TRBJ1-2, with D unresolved. Germline CDR1 and CDR2: MNHEY and SVGEGT. V was shortened by 4 bases and J by 0 bases, with 9 bases between the two germline ends. This CDR3 region has 14 residues. In nucleotides, the CDR3 is TGTGCCAGCAGTTCCATCGGGACTAACTATGGCTACACCTTC. Translated: CASSSIGTNYGYTF.

In its sample, this clonotype was seen many times. This chain connects TRBV11-1 to TRBJ2-1, with TRBD2 identical over 10 bases. J lost 5 bases, V lost 2 bases, and 6 bases had no gene match. The CDR3 loop spans 16 amino acids. Germline V gives CDR1 SGHAT, CDR2 FQDESV (reference sequence). The CDR3 coding sequence is TGTGCCAGCAGCTTATCTCCGGGACTAGCGAACAATGAGCAGTTCTTC. It encodes CASSLSPGLANNEQFF.

The rearrangement links TRBV10-3 to TRBJ1-3; D remains unclear. V lost 4 bases and J 0 bases, leaving 7 bases between the germline ends. The germline gives CDR1 ENHRY, CDR2 SYGVKD. The CDR3 spans 14 residues. CDR3 DNA sequence: TGTGCCATCAGTGGGACCTCCTCTGGAAACACCATATATTTT. This translates into CAISGTSSGNTIYF.

This clonotype was found many times. This chain links TRBV7-8 with TRBJ1-4; D gene ambiguous. The length of the CDR3 is 15 residues. Germline V lookup: CDR1 SGHVS, CDR2 FQNEAQ. The V end lost 1 base, the J end lost 2 bases, and 8 bases lay between the germline ends. DNA for the CDR3: TGTGCCAGCAGCTTAGTCCCGAGCACTAATGAAAAACTGTTTTTT. This translates into CASSLVPSTNEKLFF.

Only a few counts were recorded for this clonotype. Just one base apart from a much larger clone, this may be a read error. The chain employs TRBV4-1 and TRBJ2-5; D uncertain. The V end lost 0 bases, the J end lost 7 bases, and 6 bases lay between the germline ends. CDR3 length equals 12 residues. The germline V gene encodes CDR1 MGHRA and CDR2 YSYEKL. In DNA, the CDR3 is TGCGCCAGCAGCCAAGATACAAGGACCCAGTACTTC. This encodes CASSQDTRTQYF.

This chain joins TRBV20-1 and TRBJ2-1; tentatively, D is TRBD1 or TRBD2 (5 bases each). The CDR3 loop spans 11 amino acids. The V end lost 6 bases, the J end lost 10 bases, and 13 bases lay between the germline ends. Germline CDR1 reads DFQATT; CDR2 reads SNEGSKA (reference sequence). The CDR3 coding sequence is TGCAGTGCCACCCGGGGCGGGGAGCAGTTCTTC. It is translated as CSATRGGEQFF.